This T cell receptor (beta chain) appears in the sequencing data of a study of blood T cells in healthy people across ages. General study points: As naive T cell percentage varied, TCR beta diversity correlated strongly with it.

Details on this clonotype: Its specificity is not known.

CDR1 and CDR2 from the germline V gene are SGHRS and YFSETQ. The CDR3 loop spans 16 amino acids. Donors ranged from about 6 to 95 years old and were healthy Caucasians in Russia. For the second PCR, which ran for about 7 to 11 cycles, a sample-barcoded 5' primer and a J-beta primer mix were used. One entry per CDR3 protein results from TCRdb running MiXCR on the 5' RACE reads. The sample includes fewer than 2,000,000 distinct CDR3 sequences, 39% seen only once; the top ten take about 23%. This TCR derives from a human donor in good health. The chain is built from TRBV5-1 and TRBJ2-1; a possible D gene is TRBD2 (7 bases). The DNA matches TRBJ2-7 better at its end, which makes the J call doubtful. The sequenced sample consisted of blood. The CDR3 spells CASSLGGGRSYNEQYF. As DNA, the CDR3 is TGCGCCAGCAGCTTGGGCGGGGGCCGCTCCTACAATGAGCAGTACTTC.